This T cell receptor beta chain was identified in a study of blood T cells in healthy people across ages. Broader study findings: Expanded clonotype shifts may have been confounded, as the donors had an unknown CMV status. Significant beta diversity loss was already apparent by age around 36, declining roughly linearly.

The V gene's germline CDR1 is LGHDT and CDR2 YNNKEL (reference sequence). CDR3 size: 17 residues. V shed 5 bases and J 4 bases; nucleotides not matched to a gene: 11. Researchers collected roughly 9.8 milliliters of peripheral blood from every single donor. Combining a sample-barcoded 5' primer with a J-beta primer mix, a second PCR ran for about 7 to 12 cycles. Template switching added a 12-random-nucleotide identifier to every cDNA molecule. In TCRdb, the 5' RACE reads were re-called with MiXCR into one record per CDR3 protein. This sample has about 1.8 million distinct CDR3 sequences; less than 50% occur once, and the top ten carry approximately 2%. This clonotype was seen just once. Its antigen remains unknown.

The chain recombines TRBV3-1 with TRBJ2-3, with 11 bases matching TRBD1. This TCR came from a woman aged 35 to 49 in good health. Sequencing was performed on blood. CDR3 bases: TGTGCCAGCAGCGCAGTCGTTGGACAGGGGGCATCAGATACGCAGTATTTT. Its protein is CASSAVVGQGASDTQYF.